This entry describes one TCR beta chain. The antigen is undetermined. This CDR3 spans 15 amino acids. Looked up from germline, CDR1 is SGHRS and CDR2 is YFSETQ. V lost 4 bases, J lost 1 base, and 12 bases lay in between. Repertoires were generated with immunoSEQ multiplex PCR, while TCRdb's copy carries only in-frame clones and drops some. Here the sample spans about 2.4 million clones, around nine tenths being singletons. The sample is drawn from a study of shared clonotypes between healthy human individuals. Study-level background: Three CD4 naive, three CD4 memory, two CD8 naive and one CD8 memory plate were used per donor. The study, taken as a whole, reports: Generally, naive subsets came out with larger estimated richness than memory subsets. Sorted-subset sequencing was shown by rarefaction to be incomplete despite large depth.

The V and J genes are TRBV5-1 and TRBJ1-3, with unresolved D. The material sequenced was naive CD4+ T cells sorted from blood. Subset given: CD45RA+ positively selected. The receptor was derived from a man aged 18 to 29 in good health. The CDR3 nucleotides read TGCGCCAGCAGCACCGGTGACACTTCTGGAAACACCATATATTTT. This translates into CASSTGDTSGNTIYF.